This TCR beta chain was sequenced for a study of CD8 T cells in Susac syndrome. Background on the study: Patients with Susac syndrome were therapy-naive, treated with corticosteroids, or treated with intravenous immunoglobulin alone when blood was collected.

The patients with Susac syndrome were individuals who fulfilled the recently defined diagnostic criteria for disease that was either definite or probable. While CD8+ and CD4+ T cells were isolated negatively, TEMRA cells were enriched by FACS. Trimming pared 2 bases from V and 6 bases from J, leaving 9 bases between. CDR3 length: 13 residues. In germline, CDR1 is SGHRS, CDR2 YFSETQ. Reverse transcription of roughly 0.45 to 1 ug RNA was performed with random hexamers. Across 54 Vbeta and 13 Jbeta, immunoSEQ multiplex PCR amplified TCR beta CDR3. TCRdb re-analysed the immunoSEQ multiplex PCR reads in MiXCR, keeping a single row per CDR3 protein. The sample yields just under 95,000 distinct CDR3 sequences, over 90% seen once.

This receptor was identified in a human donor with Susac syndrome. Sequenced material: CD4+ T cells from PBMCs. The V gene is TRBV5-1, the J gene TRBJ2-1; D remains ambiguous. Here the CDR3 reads CASSFGDGNEQFF. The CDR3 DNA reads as TGCGCCAGCAGCTTCGGAGACGGCAATGAGCAGTTCTTC.